Described below is a single T cell receptor beta chain sequence and its context. Its target is not known. Use of 60 Vbeta and 13 Jbeta primers characterized the PCR. Sequenced by immunoSEQ multiplex PCR; TCRdb stores in-frame clones only, minus some. Of 100,000 or so clones listed, 60% to 80% were seen once; the top ten hold around 2%. V was trimmed by 5 bases and J by 4 bases, leaving 8 bases between them. CDR1 and CDR2 from the germline V gene are SNHLY and FYNNEI. The CDR3 extends over 13 amino acids. This record belongs to a study of cytomegalovirus exposure and HLA in healthy donors. Whole-study findings and limits: In a later analysis, TCR association rates varied by HLA locus: DRB1 most, HLA-C fewest. Earlier findings revealed that most TCR beta V segments proved productive either about 90% or about 30% of the time. A later analysis reportedly found that, within productive TCRs, an Asian-associated ancestry cluster had fewer N-insertions than the mean observed across the roughly 700 donors. Sequencing likely caused a cluster of highly shared sequence variants.

What was sequenced was PBMCs. J is TRBJ2-2 and V is TRBV2, with D hard to call. The TCR sequence derives from a human donor in good health. The CDR3 DNA sequence: TGTGCCAGCAGTCGGCGGAGCACCGGGGAGCTGTTTTTT. As protein: CASSRRSTGELFF. Together with reference TRBV2 and TRBJ2-2, the CDR3 gives the full variable domain: EPEVTQTPSHQVTQMGQEVILRCVPISNHLYFYWYRQILGQKVEFLVSFYNNEISEKSEIFDDQFSVERPDGSNFTLKIRSTKLEDSAMYFCASSRRSTGELFFGEGSRLTVL.